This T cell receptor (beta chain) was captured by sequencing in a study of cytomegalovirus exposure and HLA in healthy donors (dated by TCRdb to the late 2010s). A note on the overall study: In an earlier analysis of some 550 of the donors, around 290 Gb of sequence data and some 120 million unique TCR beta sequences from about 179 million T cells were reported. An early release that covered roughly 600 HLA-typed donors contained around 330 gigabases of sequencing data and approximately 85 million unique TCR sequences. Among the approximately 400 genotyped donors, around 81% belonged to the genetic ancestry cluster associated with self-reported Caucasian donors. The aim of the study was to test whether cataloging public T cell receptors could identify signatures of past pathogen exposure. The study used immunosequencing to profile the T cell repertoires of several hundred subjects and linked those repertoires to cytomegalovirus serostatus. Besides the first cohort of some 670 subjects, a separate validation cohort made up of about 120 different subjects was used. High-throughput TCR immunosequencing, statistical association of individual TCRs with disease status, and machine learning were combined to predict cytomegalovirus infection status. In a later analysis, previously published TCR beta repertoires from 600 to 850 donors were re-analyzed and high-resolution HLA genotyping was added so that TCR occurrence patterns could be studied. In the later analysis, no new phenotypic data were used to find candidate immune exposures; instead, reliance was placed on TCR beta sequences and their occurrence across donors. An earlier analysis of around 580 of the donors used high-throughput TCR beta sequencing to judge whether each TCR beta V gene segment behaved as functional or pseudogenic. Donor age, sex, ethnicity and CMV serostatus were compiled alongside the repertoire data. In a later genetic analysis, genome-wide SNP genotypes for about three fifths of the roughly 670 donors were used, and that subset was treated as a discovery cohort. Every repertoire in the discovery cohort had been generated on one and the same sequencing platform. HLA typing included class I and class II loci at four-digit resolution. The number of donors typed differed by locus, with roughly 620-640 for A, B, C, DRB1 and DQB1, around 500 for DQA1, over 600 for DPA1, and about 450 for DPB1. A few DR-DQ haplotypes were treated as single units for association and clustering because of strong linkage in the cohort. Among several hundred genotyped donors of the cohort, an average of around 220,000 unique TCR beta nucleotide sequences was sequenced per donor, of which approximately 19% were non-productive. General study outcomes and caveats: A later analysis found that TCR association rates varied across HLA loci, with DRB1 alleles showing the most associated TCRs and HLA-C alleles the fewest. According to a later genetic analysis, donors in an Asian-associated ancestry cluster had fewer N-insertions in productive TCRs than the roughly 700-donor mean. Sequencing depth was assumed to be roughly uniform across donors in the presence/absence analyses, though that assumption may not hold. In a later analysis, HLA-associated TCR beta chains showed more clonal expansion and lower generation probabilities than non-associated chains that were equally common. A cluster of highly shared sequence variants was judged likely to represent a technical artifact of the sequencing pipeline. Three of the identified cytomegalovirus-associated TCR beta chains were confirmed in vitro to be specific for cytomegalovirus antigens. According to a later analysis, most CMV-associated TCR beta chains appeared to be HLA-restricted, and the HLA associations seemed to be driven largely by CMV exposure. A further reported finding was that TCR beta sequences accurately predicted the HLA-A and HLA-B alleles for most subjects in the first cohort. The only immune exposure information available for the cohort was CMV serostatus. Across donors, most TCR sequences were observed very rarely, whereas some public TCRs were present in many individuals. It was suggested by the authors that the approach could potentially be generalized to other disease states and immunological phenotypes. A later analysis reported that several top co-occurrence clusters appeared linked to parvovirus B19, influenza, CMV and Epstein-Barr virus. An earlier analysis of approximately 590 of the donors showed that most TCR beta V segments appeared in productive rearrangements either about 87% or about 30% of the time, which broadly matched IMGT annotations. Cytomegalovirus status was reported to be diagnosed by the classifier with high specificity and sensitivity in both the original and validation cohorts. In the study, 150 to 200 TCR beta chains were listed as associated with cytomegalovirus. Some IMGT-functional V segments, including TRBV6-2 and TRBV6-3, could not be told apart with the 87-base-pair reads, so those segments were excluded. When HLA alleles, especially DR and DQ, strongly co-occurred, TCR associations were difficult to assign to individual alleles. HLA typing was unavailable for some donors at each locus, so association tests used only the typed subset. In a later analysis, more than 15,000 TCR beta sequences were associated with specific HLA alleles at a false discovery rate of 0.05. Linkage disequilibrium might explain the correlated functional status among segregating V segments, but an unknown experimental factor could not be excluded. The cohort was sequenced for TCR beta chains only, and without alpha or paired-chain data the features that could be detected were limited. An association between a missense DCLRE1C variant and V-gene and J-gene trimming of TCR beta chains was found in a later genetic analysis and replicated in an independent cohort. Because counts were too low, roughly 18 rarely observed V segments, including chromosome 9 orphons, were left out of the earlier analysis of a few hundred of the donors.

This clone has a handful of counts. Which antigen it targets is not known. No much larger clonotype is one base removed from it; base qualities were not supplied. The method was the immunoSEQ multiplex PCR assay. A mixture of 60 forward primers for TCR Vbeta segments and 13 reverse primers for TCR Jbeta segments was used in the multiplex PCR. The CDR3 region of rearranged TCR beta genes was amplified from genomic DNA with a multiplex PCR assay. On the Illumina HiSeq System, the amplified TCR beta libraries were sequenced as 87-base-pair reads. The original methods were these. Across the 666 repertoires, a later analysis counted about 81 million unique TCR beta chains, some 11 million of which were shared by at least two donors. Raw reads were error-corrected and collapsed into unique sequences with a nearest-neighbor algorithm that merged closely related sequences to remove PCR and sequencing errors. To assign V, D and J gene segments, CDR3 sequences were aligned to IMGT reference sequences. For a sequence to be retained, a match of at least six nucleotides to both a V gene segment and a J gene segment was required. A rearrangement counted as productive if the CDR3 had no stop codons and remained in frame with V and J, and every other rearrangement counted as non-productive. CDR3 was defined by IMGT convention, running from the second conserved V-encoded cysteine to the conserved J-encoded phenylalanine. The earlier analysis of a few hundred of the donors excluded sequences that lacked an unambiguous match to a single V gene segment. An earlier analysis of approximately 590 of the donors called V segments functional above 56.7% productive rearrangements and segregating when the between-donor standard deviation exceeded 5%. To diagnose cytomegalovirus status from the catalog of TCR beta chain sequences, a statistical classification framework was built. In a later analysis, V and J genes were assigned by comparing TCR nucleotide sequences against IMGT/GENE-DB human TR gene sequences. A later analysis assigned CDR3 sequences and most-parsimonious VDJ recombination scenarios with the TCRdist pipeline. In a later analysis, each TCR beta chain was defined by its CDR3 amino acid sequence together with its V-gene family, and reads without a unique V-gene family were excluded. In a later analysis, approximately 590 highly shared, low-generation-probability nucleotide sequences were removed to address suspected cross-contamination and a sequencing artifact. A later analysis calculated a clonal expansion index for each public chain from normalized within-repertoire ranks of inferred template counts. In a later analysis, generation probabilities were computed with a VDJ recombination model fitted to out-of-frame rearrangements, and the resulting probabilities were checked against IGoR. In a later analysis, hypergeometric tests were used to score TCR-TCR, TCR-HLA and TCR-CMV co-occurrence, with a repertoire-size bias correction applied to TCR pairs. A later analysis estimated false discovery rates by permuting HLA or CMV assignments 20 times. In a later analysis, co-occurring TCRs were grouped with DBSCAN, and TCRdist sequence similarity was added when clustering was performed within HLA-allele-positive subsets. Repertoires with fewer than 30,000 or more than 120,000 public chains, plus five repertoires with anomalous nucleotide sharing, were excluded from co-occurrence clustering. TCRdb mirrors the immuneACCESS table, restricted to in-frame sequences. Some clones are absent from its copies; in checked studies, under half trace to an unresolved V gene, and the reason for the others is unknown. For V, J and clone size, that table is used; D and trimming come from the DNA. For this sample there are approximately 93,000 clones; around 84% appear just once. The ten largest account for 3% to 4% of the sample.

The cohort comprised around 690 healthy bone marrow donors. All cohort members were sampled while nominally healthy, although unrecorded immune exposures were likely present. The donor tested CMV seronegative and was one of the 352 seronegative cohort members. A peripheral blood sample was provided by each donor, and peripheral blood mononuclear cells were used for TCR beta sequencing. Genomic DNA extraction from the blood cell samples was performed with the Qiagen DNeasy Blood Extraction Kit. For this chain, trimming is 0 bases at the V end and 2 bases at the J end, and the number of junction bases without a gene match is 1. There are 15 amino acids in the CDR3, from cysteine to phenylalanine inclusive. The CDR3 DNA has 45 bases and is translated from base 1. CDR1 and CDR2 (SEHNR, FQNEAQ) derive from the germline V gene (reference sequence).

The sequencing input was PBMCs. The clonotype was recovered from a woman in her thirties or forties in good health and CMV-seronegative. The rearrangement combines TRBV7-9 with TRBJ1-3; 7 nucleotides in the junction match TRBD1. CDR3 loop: CASSLATGAGNTIYF. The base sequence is TGTGCCAGCAGCTTAGCCACAGGGGCTGGAAACACCATATATTTT.